The clone carrying this TCR beta chain was counted many times. Its antigen is still unknown. With a J-beta primer mix and a sample-barcoded 5' primer, a second PCR ran about 7 to 12 cycles. Each CDR3 protein is one row after TCRdb ran MiXCR on the 5' RACE reads. The data hold 630,000 or so distinct CDR3 sequences, with approximately 30% observed a single time. This specimen comes from a study of blood T cells in healthy people across ages. Study results and limitations: Unknown CMV status may confound age-related changes in expanded clones.

Germline CDR1 and CDR2: LGHDT and YNNKEL (reference sequence). The CDR3 contains 15 residues. Trimming took off 4 bases at V and 6 bases at J, with 16 bases between the two ends. This chain joins TRBV3-1 and TRBJ2-1; TRBD1 is a possible D gene (6 bases). The TCR sequence derives from a woman of 80 years or more in good health. Sequenced input: blood. The CDR3 DNA reads TGTGCCAGCAGCCCAAGCAGGGGAACAGGCAATGAGCAGTTCTTC. Residues: CASSPSRGTGNEQFF.